These 15 T cell receptor beta chains were all obtained from the same sample, sequenced in a study of T cell changes during pregnancy in multiple sclerosis (dated by TCRdb to 2018 to 2020). Library preparation employed the immunoSEQ multiplex PCR assay. TCRdb re-hosts the immuneACCESS table, in-frame sequences only. Its copies lack some clones; in the studies checked, an unresolved V gene accounts for under half of them, and the cause for the rest is not known. The sample table records around 35,000 clones; 90% of these occur just once. Of the sample, around a tenth falls within the top ten clones. Sequencing was performed on CD8+ T cells from peripheral blood mononuclear cells, taken before pregnancy. These receptors all stem from a female donor with multiple sclerosis, enrolled in a pregnancy study.

The chain uses TRBV6-5 and TRBJ2-2, with D possibly matching TRBD1 (6 bases). Per the germline V gene, CDR1 is MNHEY and CDR2 is SVGAGI. The CDR3 has 14 residues. Trimming removed 6 bases from V and 6 bases from J, with 14 bases in between. The CDR3: CASSQGSSAGELFF. Here the CDR3 DNA reads TGTGCCAGCAGCCAGGGGTCAAGTGCCGGGGAGCTGTTTTTT.

The chain couples TRBV19 to TRBJ2-1; 9 bases are shared with TRBD1. Looked up from germline, CDR1 is LNHDA and CDR2 is SQIVND (reference sequence). Trimming took 9 bases from V and 8 from J; bases not matched to a gene: 8. The CDR3 consists of 13 residues. CDR3 amino acids: CASTGTGHDEQFF. CDR3 sequence (DNA): TGTGCCAGCACCGGGACAGGGCATGATGAGCAGTTCTTC.

V gene TRBV6-5 combines with J gene TRBJ2-7; D gene uncertain. This CDR3 is 13 amino acids long. Germline values: CDR1 MNHEY, CDR2 SVGAGI. The V and J ends lost 0 bases and 6 bases respectively, with 9 bases between them. The CDR3 coding sequence is TGTGCCAGCAGTTACTCGGCGTGGGCCGAGCAGTACTTC. It translates to CASSYSAWAEQYF.

J is TRBJ1-5 and V is TRBV2; D not certain. V was cut by 4 bases and J by 6 bases, with 4 bases left in between. Germline V lookup: CDR1 SNHLY, CDR2 FYNNEI. The CDR3 runs 11 residues. This CDR3 reads CASSAGQPQHF. CDR3 in DNA: TGTGCCAGCAGTGCCGGTCAGCCCCAGCATTTT. The full variable domain, in which reference TRBV2 and TRBJ1-5 provide the parts outside the CDR3, is EPEVTQTPSHQVTQMGQEVILRCVPISNHLYFYWYRQILGQKVEFLVSFYNNEISEKSEIFDDQFSVERPDGSNFTLKIRSTKLEDSAMYFCASSAGQPQHFGDGTRLSIL.

This clone was picked up one time. The V gene is TRBV4-3, the J gene TRBJ1-1; D possibly corresponds to TRBD1 (6 bases). V lost 6 bases, J lost 0 bases, and 20 bases lay in between. The germline gives CDR1 LGHNA, CDR2 YSLEER. There are 17 residues in the CDR3. The CDR3 DNA follows: TGCGCCAGCAGTCCAAACCTGGGGGCGAGGTTGAACACTGAAGCTTTCTTT. Translating gives CASSPNLGARLNTEAFF.

The chain links TRBV29-1 to TRBJ1-1; unclear D gene. Trimming took 7 bases from V and 0 from J, leaving 12 bases between them. The V gene's germline CDR1 is SQVTM and CDR2 ANQGSEA. The CDR3 has 13 residues. CDR3 in amino acids: CSARSTLNTEAFF. Here the CDR3 DNA reads TGCAGCGCAAGGAGTACTTTGAACACTGAAGCTTTCTTT.

There are a few counts of this clone. The rearrangement joins TRBV5-1 to TRBJ2-6; TRBD1 is a possible D gene (6 bases). CDR3 length equals 15 residues. The V and J ends lost 1 base and 2 bases respectively, with 7 bases between them. The germline gives CDR1 SGHRS, CDR2 YFSETQ. The CDR3 nucleotides are TGCGCCAGCAGCTTGTCAGGGGCTGGGGCCAACGTCCTGACTTTC. This gives the protein CASSLSGAGANVLTF.

This CDR3 is CASSAGTSGRNEQFF. In DNA, the CDR3 is TGTGCCAGCAGTGCCGGGACTAGCGGGAGGAATGAGCAGTTCTTC. This sequence joins TRBV27 and TRBJ2-1, with 15 bases lining up with TRBD2. CDR3 length: 15 amino acids. Germline V gene lookup returns CDR1 MNHEY and CDR2 SMNVEV (reference sequence). The J segment lost 7 bases and the V segment lost 5 bases, leaving 3 bases of the junction unmatched.

This clone was counted between two and nine times. The chain joins TRBV6-4 to TRBJ1-2, with D possibly matching TRBD1 (6 bases). Germline V CDR1 and CDR2: MRHNA, SNTAGT. The CDR3 runs 13 residues. With 2 bases removed from V and 9 bases from J, the gap between germline ends came to 13 bases. CDR3 DNA sequence: TGTGCCAGCAGTGACGGGGGCAGAGCAAGCTACACCTTC. Encoded protein: CASSDGGRASYTF.

The gene calls are TRBV20-1 and TRBJ2-1; TRBD1 matches at 8 bases. Trimming removed 7 bases from V and 9 bases from J; junction bases left unmatched: 5. The CDR3 has 11 residues. CDR1 and CDR2 from the germline V gene are DFQATT and SNEGSKA (reference sequence). The CDR3 coding sequence is TGCAGTGGACAGGGGAGCGTTGAGCAGTTCTTC. This encodes CSGQGSVEQFF.

This chain connects TRBV18 to TRBJ1-1; D unresolved. V was clipped by 4 bases and J by 6 bases, with 9 bases between them. Germline V gives CDR1 KGHSH, CDR2 LQKENI. The CDR3 spans 12 residues. The CDR3 DNA sequence: TGTGCCAGCTCACAAGACATCTCTGAAGCTTTCTTT. Protein product: CASSQDISEAFF.

This chain joins TRBV15 and TRBJ1-3, with unresolved D. Deletions cut 1 base from V and 0 bases from J, with 16 bases between. Germline V CDR1 and CDR2: LNHNV, YYDKDF (reference sequence). The CDR3 has 18 amino acids. Written as DNA, the CDR3 is TGTGCCACCAGCAGAGTGGCGGAGGGTGTGATCTCTGGAAACACCATATATTTT. This encodes CATSRVAEGVISGNTIYF.

The chain combines TRBV5-4 with TRBJ2-3, with TRBD1 as a possible D gene (6 bases). Germline CDR1 SGHNT, CDR2 YYREEE (reference sequence). The ends were cut back, 4 bases at V and 2 bases at J, with 20 bases in the middle. CDR3 length equals 17 residues. CDR3 coding DNA: TGTGCCAGCAGCACCATCGGACAGTCCCTTTCCACAGATACGCAGTATTTT. This codes for CASSTIGQSLSTDTQYF.

The rearrangement joins TRBV15 to TRBJ1-1; weak D call: TRBD1 (6 bases). With 5 bases removed from V and 1 base from J, the gap between germline ends came to 8 bases. The germline V gene has CDR1 LNHNV and CDR2 YYDKDF (reference sequence). The CDR3 length is 13 residues. DNA for the CDR3: TGTGCCACCAGCGCGACAGGGAACACTGAAGCTTTCTTT. Residues: CATSATGNTEAFF.

The chain links TRBV11-3 to TRBJ2-1; unclear D gene. The germline gives CDR1 SGHNT, CDR2 YENEEA. This CDR3 has 12 amino acids. V lost 4 bases and J 7 bases, leaving 8 bases between the germline ends. Here the CDR3 reads CASSSGTNEQFF. CDR3 in DNA: TGTGCCAGCAGCTCAGGAACAAATGAGCAGTTCTTC.